This TCR beta chain was sequenced for a study of T cell responses to AZD1222 COVID-19 vaccine (dated by TCRdb to the early 2020s). About the full investigation: AZD1222 recipients given second doses at about 4 weeks or at about 12 weeks were pooled, since spike-specific TCR depth and breadth were not found to differ between the two schedules. Trial participants were enrolled by age into 18-55, 56-69 and 70-plus year subgroups, with roughly 160, 29 and 62 TCR-sequenced participants respectively. A total of around 240 trial participants underwent TCR sequencing, of whom around 210 had received two doses of AZD1222 and 26 had received two doses of the MenACWY control vaccine. The paper as a whole reports these results and caveats: The 56-69-year group was small, and its depth increase did not reach significance, likely because of low power. Reportedly, almost half of the unique spike-specific TCRs recognized epitopes lying outside the regions that are mutated in the B.1.351 and B.1.1.7 variants. Because no samples from the day 14 peak response were available, repertoires could be characterized only after the peak T cell response. Participants were mostly white British, with more females than males. The authors suggested clonal diversity may have been underestimated. Vaccine-associated CD4 TCRs spanned the whole spike protein, with dominant responses in regions 160-218 and 743-854. Conclusions about previously exposed vaccinees are limited, since just six or seven AZD1222 recipients were seropositive for SARS-CoV-2 at baseline. A significant rise in spike-specific TCR breadth and depth was observed after two AZD1222 doses relative to day 0 and relative to MenACWY recipients.

Comment on this clone: What this receptor recognizes is not known. No base quality information exists; no much larger clone differs at one position.

The CDR3 goes from the cysteine to the phenylalanine over 14 residues. Solely the CDR3 DNA is kept, with 42 bases framed from the first base. Trimming leaves V shorter by 3 bases and J shorter by 2 bases, with the junction holding 4 bases beyond the gene matches. According to the germline V gene, CDR1 reads SGHDT and CDR2 reads YYEEEE. The CDR3 regions of human TCRbeta chains were analyzed by immunosequencing. In the paper's pipeline: TCRs in the repertoires were matched against a reference library of SARS-CoV-2-specific TCRs that had been generated with the MIRA antigen-specificity platform. Breadth was defined as the fraction of unique TCRs that were SARS-CoV-2-associated. Depth was defined as the fraction of total T cells that were SARS-CoV-2-associated. Using the MIRA data, every spike-specific TCR was mapped to the spike region that the TCR reacted to and assigned to either a CD4 or a CD8 class. Log10-transformed breadth and depth values were compared by one-way ANOVA with Sidak's multiple comparisons tests. Not all clones reach the TCRdb copy of this immuneACCESS table, which keeps in-frame sequences only. Checked studies attribute under half of the gap to unresolved V genes and leave the rest unexplained. V, J and clone size reflect that table, while D and trimming were determined from the DNA. A total of 120,000 to 150,000 clones appear in this sample, about nine tenths of them only once. The ten largest clonotypes hold around 3.6% of the sample.

Reading the label with the study, this specimen's time point is: baseline before first vaccination. Vaccinee samples came from UK trials COV001 and COV002, including a single-blind randomized controlled phase 2/3 trial of AZD1222 (ChAdOx1 nCoV-19) in healthy adults. Trial participant PBMC samples were collected at day 0 and day 28 after the second dose for TCRbeta chain sequencing. The sample was peripheral blood, taken on day 0 of AZD1222 vaccination. The clonotype comes from an adult in good health. The chain joins TRBV5-6 to TRBJ1-2; TRBD1 lines up with 7 middle nucleotides. The CDR3: CASSSGTANYGYTF. The nucleotide sequence reads as follows: TGTGCCAGCAGCTCAGGGACAGCCAACTATGGCTACACCTTC.